The TCR beta chain under discussion was sequenced for a study of OX40 agonist ivuxolimab in advanced cancers. The germline V gene has CDR1 MNHEY and CDR2 SVGAGI. V lost 3 bases to trimming and J lost 11 bases, with 14 bases between them. CDR3 size: 13 residues. This table comes from immunoSEQ multiplex PCR, and its TCRdb copy is limited to in-frame clones, with some not included. The sample consists of some 74,000 clones, under 85% of them appearing once. The rearrangement uses TRBV6-5 and TRBJ2-1; D gene unclear. This clonotype was sampled from an adult with an advanced solid tumor such as melanoma, head and neck, liver or kidney cancer. The sequencing used CD4+ or CD8+ T cells sorted from blood, collected in a trial of the OX40 agonist ivuxolimab. The CDR3 sequence: CASSYGSLSKQFF. The DNA for the CDR3 is TGTGCCAGCAGTTATGGGTCATTGAGTAAGCAGTTCTTC.